This is a list of T cell receptor beta chains from one sample in a study of Graves' ophthalmopathy and Graves' hyperthyroidism. TCRdb redid the calling of the multiplex PCR reads with MiXCR, one entry per CDR3 protein. The data contain around 50,000 distinct CDR3 sequences, over 45% of them singletons. The source material was peripheral blood. These receptors originate from an adult man with Graves' ophthalmopathy. Both conserved end residues are part of each CDR3. The D gene is left open where the match is weak. Part of the rows lack a size; the others show once, few, many or a class for expanded clones.

J: TRBJ1-1; D: .; size: .; V: TRBV11-2; DNA: TGTGCCAGCAGCTTAGATCAGACAGCTAACACTGAAGCTTTCTTT; CDR3: CASSLDQTANTEAFF
J: TRBJ1-2; D: TRBD1; size: few; V: TRBV24-1; DNA: TGTGCCACCAGTGCCCCTGGACAGGGCGGTGGCTACACCTTC; CDR3: CATSAPGQGGGYTF
J: TRBJ2-3; D: TRBD2; size: medium-sized; V: TRBV20-1; DNA: TGCAGTGCTAGAGATCCTAGCGGGACCACAGATACGCAGTATTTT; CDR3: CSARDPSGTTDTQYF
J: TRBJ2-2; D: TRBD1; size: many; V: TRBV6-1; DNA: TGTGCCAGCAGTGAGTGGCGGGGACAGGGGTTCATCGGGGAGCTGTTTTTT; CDR3: CASSEWRGQGFIGELFF
J: TRBJ1-2; D: TRBD1; size: many; V: TRBV7-2; DNA: TGTGCCAGCAGCCTACCGACAGGGAACTATGGCTACACCTTC; CDR3: CASSLPTGNYGYTF
J: TRBJ1-5; D: .; size: .; V: TRBV18; DNA: TGTGCCAGCTCACGATCGACAGTGAATAGCAATCAGCCCCAGCATTTT; CDR3: CASSRSTVNSNQPQHF
J: TRBJ2-3; D: TRBD1; size: .; V: TRBV29-1; DNA: TGCAGCCCCGGGACAGGGACAGATACGCAGTATTTT; CDR3: CSPGTGTDTQYF
J: TRBJ2-1; D: TRBD1; size: .; V: TRBV29-1; DNA: TGCAGCGTTGACCAGGGACAGGGGGCGAAGAATGAGCAGTTCTTC; CDR3: CSVDQGQGAKNEQFF
J: TRBJ2-6; D: .; size: .; V: TRBV7-3; DNA: TGTGCCAGCAGCTTAACGTTACAGGACAACGTCCTGACTTTC; CDR3: CASSLTLQDNVLTF
J: TRBJ1-5; D: .; size: few; V: TRBV4-2; DNA: TGTGCCAGCAGCCTTGGATTGAATCAGCCCCAGCATTTT; CDR3: CASSLGLNQPQHF
J: TRBJ1-3; D: TRBD1; size: many; V: TRBV6-4; DNA: TGTGCCAGCAGTGACTCAGGGACAGCCTTTAGCTCTGGAAACACCATATATTTT; CDR3: CASSDSGTAFSSGNTIYF
J: TRBJ1-2; D: TRBD1; size: few; V: TRBV2; DNA: TGTGCCAGCAGTGCTTGGACAGGGGGCTATGGCTACACCTTC; CDR3: CASSAWTGGYGYTF
J: TRBJ1-3; D: TRBD1; size: .; V: TRBV25-1; DNA: TGTGCCAGCAGCACAGGGGGTCGGTCTGGAAACACCATATATTTT; CDR3: CASSTGGRSGNTIYF
J: TRBJ2-1; D: TRBD1; size: .; V: TRBV9; DNA: TGTGCCAGCAGCGTAGCAGGGACAGGGCGGACCTTCTACAATGAGCAGTTCTTC; CDR3: CASSVAGTGRTFYNEQFF
J: TRBJ1-5; D: .; size: many; V: TRBV20-1; DNA: TGCAGTGCTAGAGATGACTTGCGACAGAGCAATCAGCCCCAGCATTTT; CDR3: CSARDDLRQSNQPQHF
J: TRBJ1-6; D: TRBD1; size: .; V: TRBV10-3; DNA: TGTGCCATCAGGGGACAGGGTTCTAATTCACCCCTCCACTTT; CDR3: CAIRGQGSNSPLHF
J: TRBJ2-3; D: .; size: .; V: TRBV5-1; DNA: TGCGCCAGCAGCTCCTTCCGGCCCACAGATACGCAGTGTTTT; CDR3: CASSSFRPTDTQCF
J: TRBJ2-3; D: .; size: .; V: TRBV7-2; DNA: TGTGCCAGCAGCTTAATGCCAGATACGCAGTATTTT; CDR3: CASSLMPDTQYF
J: TRBJ2-1; D: .; size: .; V: TRBV20-1; DNA: TGCAGTGCTAGAGGGGCGAATATGTACAATGAGCAGTTCTTC; CDR3: CSARGANMYNEQFF
J: TRBJ1-6; D: .; size: .; V: TRBV20-1; DNA: TGCAGTGGGAACGAAAATTCACCCCTCCACTTT; CDR3: CSGNENSPLHF
J: TRBJ2-7; D: TRBD1; size: .; V: TRBV19; DNA: TGTGCCAGTAGTTCCTCTCTTGGGACAGGGTATGAGCAGTACTTC; CDR3: CASSSSLGTGYEQYF
J: TRBJ2-7; D: TRBD2; size: .; V: TRBV7-3; DNA: TGTGCCAGCAGCATAGCGGGAGGGCCCTTTTACTACAAGCAGTACTTC; CDR3: CASSIAGGPFYYKQYF
J: TRBJ2-2; D: .; size: .; V: TRBV28; DNA: TGTGCCAGCACCGTCGGGACTTCCAACACCGGGGAGCTGTTTTTT; CDR3: CASTVGTSNTGELFF
J: TRBJ2-7; D: TRBD1; size: many; V: TRBV5-1; DNA: TGCGCCAGCAGCTTAAGTTTCAGGGGGACCTACGAGCAGTACTTC; CDR3: CASSLSFRGTYEQYF
J: TRBJ1-4; D: .; size: once; V: TRBV20-1; DNA: TGCAGTGCTAACAGAAATGAAAAACTGCTTTTT; CDR3: CSANRNEKLLF
J: TRBJ2-1; D: .; size: .; V: TRBV29-1; DNA: TGCAGCGTTCCAGTAAGCTCCTACAATGAGCAGTTCTTC; CDR3: CSVPVSSYNEQFF
J: TRBJ1-3; D: .; size: .; V: TRBV28; DNA: TGTGCCACCCTGAACCCTCTGGGGGGTTCTGGAAACACCATATATTTT; CDR3: CATLNPLGGSGNTIYF
J: TRBJ2-5; D: .; size: many; V: TRBV5-4; DNA: TGTGCCAGCAGCTTTGGGATAGCGCCCCAAGAGACCCAGTACTTC; CDR3: CASSFGIAPQETQYF
J: TRBJ1-5; D: .; size: .; V: TRBV9; DNA: TGTGCCAGCAGCGTAGGCCCAGGTAGCAATCAGCCCCAGCATTTT; CDR3: CASSVGPGSNQPQHF
J: TRBJ1-1; D: .; size: .; V: TRBV29-1; DNA: TGCAGTGCTAGAGGACACCTGAACACTGAAGCTTTCTTT; CDR3: CSARGHLNTEAFF
J: TRBJ1-2; D: .; size: .; V: TRBV6-5; DNA: TGTGTCAGCAGTGAGGGTAACTATGGCTACACCTTC; CDR3: CVSSEGNYGYTF
J: TRBJ1-2; D: TRBD1; size: .; V: TRBV13; DNA: TGTGCCAGCAGTGAAGAAAGGGACAGCCTCTATGGCTACACCTTC; CDR3: CASSEERDSLYGYTF
J: TRBJ2-3; D: .; size: .; V: TRBV2; DNA: TGTGCCAGCAGTGACAGGAGGGTCCGCGTCAGGGATACGCAGTATTTT; CDR3: CASSDRRVRVRDTQYF
J: TRBJ2-7; D: .; size: .; V: TRBV5-5; DNA: TGTGCCAGCACTCCCGGGACGGGCGGCTACGAGCAGTACTTC; CDR3: CASTPGTGGYEQYF
J: TRBJ2-1; D: TRBD2; size: many; V: TRBV4-1; DNA: TGCGCCAGCAGCCAATTCCCTAGCGGGGTTATCTCCTACAATGAGCAGTTCTTC; CDR3: CASSQFPSGVISYNEQFF
J: TRBJ1-2; D: TRBD1; size: medium-sized; V: TRBV20-1; DNA: TGCAGTGCTAGAGATGGGACAGTCTATGGCTACACCTTC; CDR3: CSARDGTVYGYTF
J: TRBJ2-1; D: TRBD1; size: many; V: TRBV6-5; DNA: TGTGCCAGCAGTTCCCGGACAGGGGGGCAAATGAGCTCCTACAATGAGCAGTTCTTC; CDR3: CASSSRTGGQMSSYNEQFF
J: TRBJ2-7; D: .; size: many; V: TRBV11-2; DNA: TGTGCCAGCAGGGCTCGAAGAGAAGAAACCTACGAGCAGTACTTC; CDR3: CASRARREETYEQYF
J: TRBJ2-1; D: TRBD2; size: .; V: TRBV6-1; DNA: TGTGCCAGCAGTGAACTAGCGGGGGGGCAGTTCTTC; CDR3: CASSELAGGQFF
J: TRBJ1-1; D: .; size: .; V: TRBV20-1; DNA: TGCAGCTTAACGGCGAACACTGAAGCTTTCTTT; CDR3: CSLTANTEAFF
J: TRBJ2-7; D: TRBD2; size: .; V: TRBV3-1; DNA: TGTGCCAGCAGCCAAGGGGGACTAGCGGGAGGAGCAGGTCAGTACGAGCAGTACTTC; CDR3: CASSQGGLAGGAGQYEQYF
J: TRBJ2-3; D: TRBD2; size: few; V: TRBV20-1; DNA: TGCAGTGCTAGAGAGTGGGCGGGAGGGACAGATACGCAGTATTTT; CDR3: CSAREWAGGTDTQYF
J: TRBJ2-7; D: .; size: .; V: TRBV9; DNA: TGTGCCAGCAGCGCGTTTGGGCTTATCATCTACGAGCAGTACTTC; CDR3: CASSAFGLIIYEQYF
J: TRBJ2-1; D: TRBD1; size: many; V: TRBV20-1; DNA: TGCAGCATAAGGGCCGGGACAGGGAACAATGAGCAGTTCTTC; CDR3: CSIRAGTGNNEQFF
J: TRBJ2-7; D: TRBD2; size: few; V: TRBV9; DNA: TGTGCCAGCAGCGTGGGGGGGGTCCACGAGCAGTACTTC; CDR3: CASSVGGVHEQYF
J: TRBJ2-5; D: .; size: medium-sized; V: TRBV24-1; DNA: TGTGCCACCAGTGATTCGACCACAAGGGAGACCCAGTACTTC; CDR3: CATSDSTTRETQYF
J: TRBJ2-2; D: .; size: .; V: TRBV12-3/TRBV12-4; DNA: TGTGCCAGCAGGGCGGGGCTAGTGGGCTTAATGGCGACGAGCACCAGGGAGCTGTTTTTT; CDR3: CASRAGLVGLMATSTRELFF
J: TRBJ2-7; D: TRBD2; size: .; V: TRBV20-1; DNA: TGCAGTGCTAGAGGTCATACTAGCGGTTTCACCTACGAGCAGTACTTC; CDR3: CSARGHTSGFTYEQYF
J: TRBJ1-6; D: .; size: .; V: TRBV9; DNA: TGTGCCAGCAGCGTCCAGGGTTATAATTCACCCCTCCACTTT; CDR3: CASSVQGYNSPLHF
J: TRBJ2-7; D: .; size: .; V: TRBV7-9; DNA: TGTGCCAGCAGCTTAAAATCCGGGAAAGACGAGCAGTACTTC; CDR3: CASSLKSGKDEQYF
J: TRBJ2-3; D: .; size: .; V: TRBV4-1; DNA: TGCGCCAGCAGCGTGGCAGGGGAAGATACGCAGTATTTT; CDR3: CASSVAGEDTQYF
J: TRBJ2-7; D: TRBD2; size: .; V: TRBV11-2; DNA: TGTGCCAGCACCTTAGGGGGACTAGCGGGAGGATACGAGCAGTACTTC; CDR3: CASTLGGLAGGYEQYF